This T cell receptor beta chain was sequenced in a study of T-cell reconstitution after alpha-beta-depleted transplantation in children. Findings and caveats of the study: T-cell numbers and diversity, one year after transplant, stemmed largely from T cells that were newly produced. Two months or so post-transplant, alpha-beta T cells reportedly derived from several hundred expanded graft clones.

Preparation of the TCRbeta library used unique molecular identifiers. Each CDR3 protein gets one entry after TCRdb re-called the PCR reads with MiXCR. The sample has over 450,000 distinct CDR3 sequences; about 11% are singletons. This clonotype was found many times. What it binds is unknown. V was trimmed by 2 bases and J by 3 bases, leaving 13 bases between them. CDR1 is MNHEY and CDR2 is SVGAGI in the germline V gene. This CDR3 region has 15 residues. This TCR was sampled from a child aged 2 to 9 with inherited bone marrow failure, due to receive a stem cell transplant. This specimen was PBMCs, taken before TCRalphabeta/CD19-depleted stem cell transplant. V gene TRBV6-5 combines with J gene TRBJ1-1; no clear D gene. CDR3 sequence: CASSYGRGGYTEAFF. In nucleotides, the CDR3 is TGTGCCAGCAGTTACGGTCGGGGTGGGTACACTGAAGCTTTCTTT.